This T cell receptor beta chain was recorded in a study of blood T cells in healthy people across ages (dated by TCRdb to about 2015). Background for the entire study: In model experiments, roughly one uniquely barcoded TCR beta cDNA molecule per two T cells was captured by template switching. Using deep sequencing normalized with unique cDNA molecular identifiers, the study measured how TCR beta repertoire diversity changes with age. Using the same blood draw, the study looked at two additional independent replicas of 1 million unique cDNA reads for two donors, one aged 18 to 30 and the other aged 80 or older. Four age groups were formed from the donors: young (average about 15 years), middle-aged (roughly 38), aged (62) and long-lived (approximately 80). The study at large found these results: Compared with the aged group, the long-lived group had more naive CD4+ T cells, fewer expanded clones and increased TCR diversity, suggesting age selection. The percentage of naive T cells measured by flow cytometry correlated strongly with observed TCR beta diversity. Estimates of total diversity from one million sequenced T cells were regarded as lower bounds and underestimates. Because profiling used bulk unsorted PBMCs, naive and antigen-experienced compartments could not be compared conclusively. Because donor CMV infection status was unknown, age-related changes in expanded clonotypes were potentially confounded. As age increased, observed TCR beta diversity per million T cells dropped in a roughly linear way, and a significant reduction was already evident by age 40.

Donors were a few dozen systemically healthy Caucasian individuals from Russia aged about 6 to 100 years. Approximately 9.3 milliliters of peripheral blood were collected from each donor into EDTA-treated Vacutainer tubes. Ficoll-Paque density-gradient centrifugation was used to isolate PBMCs, with at least 6.5 million per sample. Total RNA, at least 6 micrograms per sample, was extracted from PBMCs with Trizol reagent. For every donor, flow cytometry on a PBMC aliquot measured the percentage of naive CD45RAhigh/CD27high T cells. Libraries were constructed by 5' RACE. The run used an Illumina HiSeq 2500. A second PCR of roughly 6 to 12 cycles was run with a J-beta primer mix and a sample-barcoded 5' primer. Each TCR beta cDNA molecule received a unique molecular identifier from a template-switch 5' adaptor carrying 12 random nucleotides. At least 2.5 million CDR3-containing paired-end reads were obtained from each sample. All of the RNA was converted into first-strand cDNA using the Mint cDNA synthesis kit, with a TRBC-specific oligonucleotide serving as the primer. Following uracil-DNA glycosylase treatment, a first 18-cycle PCR with universal primers M1SS and BC2_uni_R was performed on all cDNA. The original methods were these. Normalization of each sample was performed by random selection of 1 million high-quality reads, each carrying a distinct molecular identifier. Instead of being binned into consensus sequences, reads with shared molecular identifiers were discarded. MiTCR, run with a Q25 quality threshold and the strictest error-elimination algorithm, handled CDR3 identification, clonotype clustering and error correction. A nonparametric unseen species model with Euler transformation was used to estimate a lower bound on total TCR beta diversity. Using fastp at Q25 and MiXCR, TCRdb reprocessed the public reads and kept productive beta chains. Identical CDR3 proteins give one entry, which carries the most common genes and DNA. TCRdb assigned the V and J calls; the authors' analysis was not used. The sample records over 750,000 distinct CDR3 sequences, roughly 25% of which are singletons. The ten largest account for 8% to 10% of the sample.

This clonotype was counted between two and nine times. What antigen it recognizes has not been identified. Base qualities are not recorded, but no much larger clone differs from it by a single base. Per the germline V gene, SNHLY is the CDR1 and FYNNEI is the CDR2. Inclusive of the bounding cysteine and phenylalanine, the CDR3 is 12 residues long. The CDR3 DNA has 36 bases and is translated from base 1. V is cut by 6 bases and J by 3 bases, and the space between the germline ends is 6 bases. These data were also filed under a second study, of T cells of mothers and their children. In that second paper, the authors write: Nine systemically healthy Caucasian individuals, comprising three mothers and their six children, were included as donors. cDNA synthesis consumed the entire amount of extracted RNA, loaded at around 1.4 ug RNA in each 15 ul reaction. In the second PCR, sample barcodes and 2-4 random nucleotides were introduced via the M1S primer. Each mother yielded over 9.5 million TCR beta CDR3 reads and each child roughly 3 million reads. Thymic selection shapes the output of TCR recombination in a similar way in related and unrelated pairs, and inherited differences have a minor effect. Normalized repertoire overlap in related mother-child pairs was always slightly higher than in unrelated mother-child pairs, but the difference was never significant. No persistent microchimeric T cell clones were found, with a detection sensitivity of approximately 100 clones per million clonotypes. In the study, deep NGS was used to compare the TCR beta repertoires of mothers and children, and features distinguishing related mother-child pairs from unrelated individuals were sought. The mean age was approximately 41 +/- 4 years for the mothers and roughly 11 +/- 4 years for the children. Libraries were sequenced on Illumina HiSeq 2000 with 100+100 nt paired-end reads after adapter ligation with NEBNext reagents. Mother and child libraries were prepared a month apart and sequenced in separate runs to prevent cross-contamination. For each donor, between about 500,000 and 2,200,000 distinct TCR beta clonotypes were identified. Naive TCR beta clonotypes were estimated from low-frequency clonotypes matched to each donor's FACS-determined naive share, without sorting.

The receptor chain draws on TRBV2 and TRBJ1-3, with the D gene not confidently named. The receptor was derived from a boy younger than 18 in good health. The sample was blood. The bases are TGTGCCAGCAGCACGATTGGAAACACCATATATTTT. This sequence encodes CASSTIGNTIYF.